The present T cell receptor (beta chain) was sequenced within a study of shared clonotypes between healthy human individuals. In the study overall: Two women and a few men aged 18 to 49 served as donors. Findings of the study overall: Having only a few donors restricted how much genetic and exposure-history diversity was captured.

The naive CD8 fraction comprised CD45RO-negative cells positively selected for CCR7 and excluded terminally differentiated effector memory CD45RA+ cells. The germline V gene encodes CDR1 MDHEN and CDR2 SYDVKM. V dropped 6 bases and J dropped 5; count of bases not matched to a gene: 7. The CDR3 is 16 amino acids. About this clone: The target antigen is unknown.

Several immunoSEQ plates held equal portions of the genomic DNA taken from each subset. The assay was immunoSEQ multiplex PCR, and TCRdb's table has in-frame clones only and misses some. The sample contains some 2.1 million clones, 93% of which appear only once. This sequence was found in a man younger than 35 in good health. Some clones in this sample may be carry-over from other donors' samples. V gene TRBV28 combines with J gene TRBJ2-3; 14 bases are shared with TRBD2. Sequenced material: naive CD8+ T cells from PBMCs. The CDR3 DNA is TGTGCCAGCAGCCCCGGGACTAGCGGGAGAAAAGATACGCAGTATTTT. It codes for CASSPGTSGRKDTQYF. The full variable domain, its missing parts supplied by reference TRBV28 and TRBJ2-3, is DVKVTQSSRYLVKRTGEKVFLECVQDMDHENMFWYRQDPGLGLRLIYFSYDVKMKEKGDIPEGYSVSREKKERFSLILESASTNQTSMYLCASSPGTSGRKDTQYFGPGTRLTVL.